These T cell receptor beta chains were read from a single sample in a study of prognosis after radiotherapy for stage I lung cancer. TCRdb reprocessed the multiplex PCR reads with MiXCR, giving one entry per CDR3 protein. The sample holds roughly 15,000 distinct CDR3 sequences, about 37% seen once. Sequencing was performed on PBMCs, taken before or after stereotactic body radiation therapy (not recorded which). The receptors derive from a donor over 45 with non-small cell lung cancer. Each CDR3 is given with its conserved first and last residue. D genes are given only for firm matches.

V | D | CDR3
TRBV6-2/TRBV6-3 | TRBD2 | CASCLAAGGGADTQYF
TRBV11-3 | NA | CAGSLQGSVGELFF
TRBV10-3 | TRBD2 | CAISDPKRGADNEQFF
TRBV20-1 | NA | CSARVTRNTQYF
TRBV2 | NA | CASSVSLGYEQYF
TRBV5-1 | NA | CASKGGVQETQYF
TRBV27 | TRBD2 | CASSLWEGRECPSSEQYF
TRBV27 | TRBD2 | CASSSGSSYNEQFF
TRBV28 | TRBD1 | CASSSLTGVGNQPQHF
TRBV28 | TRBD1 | CASRRTGLIQETQYF
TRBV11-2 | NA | CASSRVWAGFKNIQYF
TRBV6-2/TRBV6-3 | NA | CASMEVRAISQHF
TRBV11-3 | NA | CASSFLSGSDEQFF
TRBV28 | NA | CASRVQGPGANVLTF
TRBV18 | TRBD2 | CASSLRRGVGTDTQYF
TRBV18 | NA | CASSPPSFRNEQYF
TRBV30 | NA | CAWSTHTEAFF